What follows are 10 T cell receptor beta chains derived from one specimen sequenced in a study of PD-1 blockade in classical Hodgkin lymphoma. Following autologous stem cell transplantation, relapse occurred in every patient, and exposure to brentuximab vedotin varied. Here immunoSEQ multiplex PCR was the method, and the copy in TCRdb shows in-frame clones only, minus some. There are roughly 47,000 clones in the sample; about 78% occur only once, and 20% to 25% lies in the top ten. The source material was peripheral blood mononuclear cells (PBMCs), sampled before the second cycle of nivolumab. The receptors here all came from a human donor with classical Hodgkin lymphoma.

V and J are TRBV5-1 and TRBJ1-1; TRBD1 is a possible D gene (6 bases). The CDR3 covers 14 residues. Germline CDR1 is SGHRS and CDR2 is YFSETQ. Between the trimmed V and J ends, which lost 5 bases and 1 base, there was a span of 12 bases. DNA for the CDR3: TGCGCCAGCAGTTATCAGACAGGGAACACTGAAGCTTTCTTT. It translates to CASSYQTGNTEAFF.

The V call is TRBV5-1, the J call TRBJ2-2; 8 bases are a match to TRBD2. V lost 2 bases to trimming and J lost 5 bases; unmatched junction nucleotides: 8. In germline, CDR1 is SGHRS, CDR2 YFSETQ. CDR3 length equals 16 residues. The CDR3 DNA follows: TGCGCCAGCAGCTTTGCCGGGGGGGCGGCAACCGGGGAGCTGTTTTTT. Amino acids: CASSFAGGAATGELFF.

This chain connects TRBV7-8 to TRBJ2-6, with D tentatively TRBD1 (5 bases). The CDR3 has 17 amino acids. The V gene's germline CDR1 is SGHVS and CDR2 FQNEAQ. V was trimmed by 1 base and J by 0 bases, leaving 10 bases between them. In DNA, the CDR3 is TGTGCCAGCAGCTTAGGGACACAACACTCTGGGGCCAACGTCCTGACTTTC. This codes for CASSLGTQHSGANVLTF. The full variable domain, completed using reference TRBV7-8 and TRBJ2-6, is GAGVSQSPRYKVAKRGQDVALRCDPISGHVSLFWYQQALGQGPEFLTYFQNEAQLDKSGLPSDRFFAERPEGSVSTLKIQRTQQEDSAVYLCASSLGTQHSGANVLTFGAGSRLTVL.

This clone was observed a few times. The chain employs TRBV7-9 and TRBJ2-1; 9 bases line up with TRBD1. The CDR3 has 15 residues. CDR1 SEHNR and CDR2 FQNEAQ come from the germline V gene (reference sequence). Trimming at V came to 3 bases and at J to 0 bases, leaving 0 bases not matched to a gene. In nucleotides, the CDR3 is TGTGCCAGCAGCTTGACAGGGGGCTCCTACAATGAGCAGTTCTTC. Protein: CASSLTGGSYNEQFF.

The CDR3 DNA reads as TGTGCCAGCTCACCGGGAGGGACCCGGGCAGACGAGCAGTACTTC. Residues: CASSPGGTRADEQYF. The chain carries TRBV18 and TRBJ2-7; 7 nucleotides match TRBD2. The CDR3 spans 15 residues. Losses at the gene ends were 3 bases for V and 5 bases for J; bases not matched to a gene: 10. The germline V gene has CDR1 KGHSH and CDR2 LQKENI.

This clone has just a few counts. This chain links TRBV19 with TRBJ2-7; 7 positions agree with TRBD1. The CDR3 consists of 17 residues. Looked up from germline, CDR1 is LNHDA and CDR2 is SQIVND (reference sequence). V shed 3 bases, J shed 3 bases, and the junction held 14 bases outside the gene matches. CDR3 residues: CASSIGPQRGPNYEQYF. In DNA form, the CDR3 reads TGTGCCAGTAGTATCGGGCCTCAGAGGGGGCCAAACTACGAGCAGTACTTC.

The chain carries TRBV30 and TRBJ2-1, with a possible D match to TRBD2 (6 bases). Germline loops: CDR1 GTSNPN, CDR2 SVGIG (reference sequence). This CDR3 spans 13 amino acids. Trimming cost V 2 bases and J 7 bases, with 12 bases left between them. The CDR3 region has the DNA TGTGCCTGGAGTCCGACTAGTTTTAATGAGCAGTTCTTC. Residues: CAWSPTSFNEQFF.

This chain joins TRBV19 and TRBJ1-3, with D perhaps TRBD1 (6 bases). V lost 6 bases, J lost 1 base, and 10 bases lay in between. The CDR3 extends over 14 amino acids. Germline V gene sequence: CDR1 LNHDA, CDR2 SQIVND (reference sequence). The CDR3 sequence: CASSRQVSGNTIYF. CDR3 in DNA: TGTGCCAGTAGCAGACAGGTATCTGGAAACACCATATATTTT.

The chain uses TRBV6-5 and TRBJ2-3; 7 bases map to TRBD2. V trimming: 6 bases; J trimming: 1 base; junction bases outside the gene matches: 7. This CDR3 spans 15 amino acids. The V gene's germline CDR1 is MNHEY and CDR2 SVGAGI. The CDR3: CASSPYRGGTDTQYF. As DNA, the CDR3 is TGTGCCAGCAGCCCCTATCGGGGGGGCACAGATACGCAGTATTTT.

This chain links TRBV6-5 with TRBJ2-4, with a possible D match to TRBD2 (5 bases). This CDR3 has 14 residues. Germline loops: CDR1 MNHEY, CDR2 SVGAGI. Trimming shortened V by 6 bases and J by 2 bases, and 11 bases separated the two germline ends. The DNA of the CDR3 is TGTGCCAGCAGCCCTCCGGGAACCAAAAACATTCAGTACTTC. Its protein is CASSPPGTKNIQYF.